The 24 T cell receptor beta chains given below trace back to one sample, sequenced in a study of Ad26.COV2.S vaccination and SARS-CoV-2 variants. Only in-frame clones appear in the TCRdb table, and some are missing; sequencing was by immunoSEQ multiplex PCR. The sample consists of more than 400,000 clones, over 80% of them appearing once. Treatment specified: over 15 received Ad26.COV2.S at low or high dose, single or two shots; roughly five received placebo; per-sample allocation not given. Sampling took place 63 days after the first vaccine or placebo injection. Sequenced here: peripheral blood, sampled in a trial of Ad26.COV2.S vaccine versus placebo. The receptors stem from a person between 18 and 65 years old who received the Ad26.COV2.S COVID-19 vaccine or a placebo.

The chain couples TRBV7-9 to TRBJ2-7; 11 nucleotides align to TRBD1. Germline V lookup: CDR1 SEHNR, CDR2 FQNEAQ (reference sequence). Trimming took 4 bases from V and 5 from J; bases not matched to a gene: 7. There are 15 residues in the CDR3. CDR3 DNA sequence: TGTGCCAGCAGCTCCGGACAGGGGGCCGTCAACGAGCAGTACTTC. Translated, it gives CASSSGQGAVNEQYF.

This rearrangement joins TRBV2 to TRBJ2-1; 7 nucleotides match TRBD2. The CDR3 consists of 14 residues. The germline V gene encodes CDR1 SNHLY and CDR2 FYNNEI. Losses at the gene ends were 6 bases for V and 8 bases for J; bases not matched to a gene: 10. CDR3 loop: CASRAGRGRYEQFF. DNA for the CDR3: TGTGCCAGCAGGGCAGGGCGGGGGAGGTATGAGCAGTTCTTC.

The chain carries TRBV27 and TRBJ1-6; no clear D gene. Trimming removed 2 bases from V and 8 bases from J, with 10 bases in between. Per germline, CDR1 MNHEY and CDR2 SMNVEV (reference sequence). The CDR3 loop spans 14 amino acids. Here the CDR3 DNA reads TGTGCCAGCAGTTTAGGTGACGGATATTCACCCCTCCACTTT. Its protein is CASSLGDGYSPLHF.

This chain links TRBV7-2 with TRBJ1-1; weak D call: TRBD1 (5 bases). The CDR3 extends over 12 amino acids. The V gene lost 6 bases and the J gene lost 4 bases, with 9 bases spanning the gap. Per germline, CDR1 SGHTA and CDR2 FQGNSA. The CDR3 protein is CASRGVGTEAFF. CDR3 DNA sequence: TGTGCCAGCAGGGGGGTAGGCACTGAAGCTTTCTTT.

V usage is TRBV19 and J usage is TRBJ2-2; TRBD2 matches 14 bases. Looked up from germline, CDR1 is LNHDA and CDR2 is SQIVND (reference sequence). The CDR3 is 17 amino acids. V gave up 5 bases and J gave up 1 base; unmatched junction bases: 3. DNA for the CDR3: TGTGCCAGTAGTTGGACTAGCGGGGGGCTGAACACCGGGGAGCTGTTTTTT. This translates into CASSWTSGGLNTGELFF.

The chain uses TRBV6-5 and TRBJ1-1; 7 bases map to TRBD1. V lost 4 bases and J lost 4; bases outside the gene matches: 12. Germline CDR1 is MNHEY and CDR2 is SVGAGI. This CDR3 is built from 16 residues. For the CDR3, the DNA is TGTGCCAGCAGTTCCCACCCCAGGGGGATGAGCACTGAAGCTTTCTTT. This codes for CASSSHPRGMSTEAFF.

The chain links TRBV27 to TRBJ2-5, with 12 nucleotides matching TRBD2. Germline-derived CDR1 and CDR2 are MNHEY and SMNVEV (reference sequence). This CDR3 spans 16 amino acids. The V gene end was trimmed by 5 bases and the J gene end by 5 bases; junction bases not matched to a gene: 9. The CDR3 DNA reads TGTGCCAGCAGTCCGGAACTAGCGGGGGGTCGGGAGACCCAGTACTTC. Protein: CASSPELAGGRETQYF.

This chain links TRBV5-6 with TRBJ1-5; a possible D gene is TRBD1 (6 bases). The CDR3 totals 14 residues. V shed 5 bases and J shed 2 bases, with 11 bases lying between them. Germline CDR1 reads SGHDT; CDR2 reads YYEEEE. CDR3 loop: CASSTGFRNQPQHF. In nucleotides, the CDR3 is TGTGCCAGCAGTACAGGGTTCCGCAATCAGCCCCAGCATTTT.

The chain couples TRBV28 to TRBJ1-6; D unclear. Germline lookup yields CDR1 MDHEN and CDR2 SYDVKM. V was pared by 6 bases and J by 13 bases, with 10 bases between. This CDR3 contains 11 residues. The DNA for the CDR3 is TGTGCCAGCAGGGTGAATGGGCCCCTCCACTTT. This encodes CASRVNGPLHF.

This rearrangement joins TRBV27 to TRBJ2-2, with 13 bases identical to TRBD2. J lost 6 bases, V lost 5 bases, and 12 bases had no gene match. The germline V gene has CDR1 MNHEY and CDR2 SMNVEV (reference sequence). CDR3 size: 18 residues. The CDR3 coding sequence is TGTGCCAGCAGTCTCCGGACTAGCGGGGGCCTAACCTCCGGGGAGCTGTTTTTT. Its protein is CASSLRTSGGLTSGELFF.

CDR3 protein: CASSRDGRSTDTQYF. The CDR3 nucleotides are TGTGCCAGCAGCAGAGACGGACGGAGCACAGATACGCAGTATTTT. The V and J genes are TRBV7-9 and TRBJ2-3; no definite D call. The CDR3 is made up of 15 amino acids. Germline CDR1 and CDR2: SEHNR and FQNEAQ (reference sequence). Trimming removed 5 bases from V and 0 bases from J, with 12 bases in between.

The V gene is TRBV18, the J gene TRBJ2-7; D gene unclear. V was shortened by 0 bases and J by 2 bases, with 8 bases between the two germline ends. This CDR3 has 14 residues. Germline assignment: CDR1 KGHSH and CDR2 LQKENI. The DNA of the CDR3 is TGTGCCAGCTCACCACCTTCACCGGCCTACGAGCAGTACTTC. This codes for CASSPPSPAYEQYF.

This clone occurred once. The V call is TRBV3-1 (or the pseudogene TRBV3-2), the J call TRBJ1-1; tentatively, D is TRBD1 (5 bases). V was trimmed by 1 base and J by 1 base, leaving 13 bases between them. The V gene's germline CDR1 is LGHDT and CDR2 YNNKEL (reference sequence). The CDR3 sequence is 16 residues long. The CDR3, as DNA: TGTGCCAGCAGCCAAGGGAGAGGGACGGCGAACACTGAAGCTTTCTTT. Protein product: CASSQGRGTANTEAFF.

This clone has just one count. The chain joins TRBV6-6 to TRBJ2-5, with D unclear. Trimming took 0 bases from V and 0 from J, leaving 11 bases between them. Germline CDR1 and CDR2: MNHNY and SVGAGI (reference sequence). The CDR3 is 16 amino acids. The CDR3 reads CASSYSGQAYQETQYF. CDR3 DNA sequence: TGTGCCAGCAGTTACTCCGGGCAGGCGTACCAAGAGACCCAGTACTTC.

The CDR3, as DNA: TGTGCCAGCAGTGATGACCAGGGTGGAACAGATACGCAGTATTTT. This codes for CASSDDQGGTDTQYF. The J gene is TRBJ2-3, the V gene TRBV6-1; TRBD1 might be the D (5 bases). The germline V gene encodes CDR1 MNHNS and CDR2 SASEGT. V shed 3 bases and J shed 3 bases, with 13 bases lying between them. The CDR3 has 15 amino acids.

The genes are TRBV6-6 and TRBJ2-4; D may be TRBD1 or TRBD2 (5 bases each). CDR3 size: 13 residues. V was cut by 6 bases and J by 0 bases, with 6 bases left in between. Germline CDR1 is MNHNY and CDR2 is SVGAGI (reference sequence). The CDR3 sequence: CASRGTAKNIQYF. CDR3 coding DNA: TGTGCCAGCAGAGGGACAGCCAAAAACATTCAGTACTTC.

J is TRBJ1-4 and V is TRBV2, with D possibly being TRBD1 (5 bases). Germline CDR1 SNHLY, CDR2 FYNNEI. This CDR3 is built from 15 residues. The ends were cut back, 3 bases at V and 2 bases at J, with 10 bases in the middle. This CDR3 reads CASSDGGGTNEKLFF. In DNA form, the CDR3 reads TGTGCCAGCAGTGATGGCGGGGGGACTAATGAAAAACTGTTTTTT.

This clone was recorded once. The CDR3 here is CASSPAGQGLVRVEKLFF. CDR3 in DNA: TGCGCCAGCAGCCCAGCTGGACAGGGGTTGGTCAGGGTTGAAAAACTGTTTTTT. The V gene is TRBV5-1, the J gene TRBJ1-4; 9 nucleotides align to TRBD1. The length of the CDR3 is 18 residues. Germline V gene lookup returns CDR1 SGHRS and CDR2 YFSETQ. V lost 4 bases to trimming and J lost 7 bases; unmatched junction nucleotides: 17.

CDR3 DNA sequence: TGTGCCAGCAGCTTGTCGCCTATTGAAGCTTTCTTT. This encodes CASSLSPIEAFF. The chain employs TRBV7-9 and TRBJ1-1; D unresolved. The CDR3 totals 12 residues. V lost 3 bases and J lost 7, with 9 bases in between. Germline V gene lookup returns CDR1 SEHNR and CDR2 FQNEAQ (reference sequence).

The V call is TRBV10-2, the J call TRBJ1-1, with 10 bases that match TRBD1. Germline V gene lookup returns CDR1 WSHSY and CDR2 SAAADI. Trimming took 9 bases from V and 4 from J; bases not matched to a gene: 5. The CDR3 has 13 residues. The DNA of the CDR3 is TGCGCCAGTGCGAGGACAGGGGGCACTGAAGCTTTCTTT. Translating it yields CASARTGGTEAFF.

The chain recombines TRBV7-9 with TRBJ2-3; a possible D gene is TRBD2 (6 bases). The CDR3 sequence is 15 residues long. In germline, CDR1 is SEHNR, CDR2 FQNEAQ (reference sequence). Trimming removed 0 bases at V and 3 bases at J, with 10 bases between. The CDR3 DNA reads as TGTGCCAGCAGCTTAGCGCCGGGGGATACAGATACGCAGTATTTT. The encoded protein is CASSLAPGDTDTQYF.

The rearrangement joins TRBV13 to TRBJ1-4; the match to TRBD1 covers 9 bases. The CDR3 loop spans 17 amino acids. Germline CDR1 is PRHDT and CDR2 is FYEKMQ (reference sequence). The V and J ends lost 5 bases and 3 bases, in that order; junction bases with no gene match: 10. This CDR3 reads CASSPRTGDGANEKLFF. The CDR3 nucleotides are TGTGCCAGCAGCCCAAGGACAGGGGACGGGGCTAATGAAAAACTGTTTTTT.

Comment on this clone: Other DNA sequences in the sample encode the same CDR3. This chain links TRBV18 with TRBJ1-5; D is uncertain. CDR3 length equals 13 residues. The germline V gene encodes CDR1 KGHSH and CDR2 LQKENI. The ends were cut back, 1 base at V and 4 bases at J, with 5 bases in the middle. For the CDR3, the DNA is TGTGCCAGCTCACCACAGGGAAATCAGCCCCAGCATTTT. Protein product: CASSPQGNQPQHF.

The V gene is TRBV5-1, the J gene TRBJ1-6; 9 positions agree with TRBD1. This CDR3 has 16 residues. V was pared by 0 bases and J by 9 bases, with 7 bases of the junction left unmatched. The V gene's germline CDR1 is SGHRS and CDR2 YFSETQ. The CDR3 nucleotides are TGCGCCAGCAGCTTGGAGGGACAGGGCCCTGGTTCACCCCTCCACTTT. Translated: CASSLEGQGPGSPLHF.